What follows describes a single T cell receptor (beta chain). Using its own MiXCR run on the 5' RACE reads, TCRdb lists one record per CDR3 protein. This table holds 600,000 to 700,000 distinct CDR3 sequences, approximately 22% found once. The sample is drawn from a study of identical twins. In germline, CDR1 is SGHKS, CDR2 YYEKEE (reference sequence). Trimming stripped 0 bases from V and 6 bases from J, with 10 bases between. The CDR3 spans 14 residues. This sample also appeared in a second study, on T cells expressing NK-cell markers.

V is TRBV5-5 and J is TRBJ2-1; no clear D. Sequencing was done on a sample of PBMCs. This TCR came from a woman between 18 and 29 years old in good health. The CDR3 DNA is TGTGCCAGCAGCTTGGGGCACCTCTGCAATGAGCAGTTCTTC. Protein product: CASSLGHLCNEQFF.